Sequencing of this TCR beta chain was carried out in a study of beta chain features in type 1 diabetes. The ends were cut back, 1 base at V and 0 bases at J, with 8 bases in the middle. The CDR3 spans 15 residues. The germline gives CDR1 SGHTA, CDR2 FQGNSA. This clone turned up a few times. Its target is not known. Expressed TCRB transcripts were sequenced, since all the RNA that had been isolated was reverse transcribed. Sequencing of naive, central memory and regulatory T cell samples gave an average of about 3.57 million reads. Here immunoSEQ multiplex PCR was the method, and the copy in TCRdb shows in-frame clones only, minus some. Of 400,000 or so clones detected, around 10% appear once; the ten largest clones hold 0.55% to 0.75%. Study-wide results and limits: All four CD4+ subsets of Type 1 diabetes patients contained TCRB CDR3s that were moderately but significantly shorter. The naive, central memory and Treg TCRB repertoires looked more alike in patients than they did in healthy donors.

The sample consisted of central memory CD4+ T cells from blood. V gene TRBV7-2 combines with J gene TRBJ2-3; tentative D call: TRBD2 (5 bases). This TCR derives from a young man with type 1 diabetes. CDR3 in amino acids: CASSLELGSTDTQYF. CDR3 DNA sequence: TGTGCCAGCAGCTTAGAACTAGGTAGCACAGATACGCAGTATTTT. Variable domain in full (rest from reference TRBV7-2 and TRBJ2-3): GAGVSQSPSNKVTEKGKDVELRCDPISGHTALYWYRQSLGQGLEFLIYFQGNSAPDKSGLPSDRFSAERTGGSVSTLTIQRTQQEDSAVYLCASSLELGSTDTQYFGPGTRLTVL.